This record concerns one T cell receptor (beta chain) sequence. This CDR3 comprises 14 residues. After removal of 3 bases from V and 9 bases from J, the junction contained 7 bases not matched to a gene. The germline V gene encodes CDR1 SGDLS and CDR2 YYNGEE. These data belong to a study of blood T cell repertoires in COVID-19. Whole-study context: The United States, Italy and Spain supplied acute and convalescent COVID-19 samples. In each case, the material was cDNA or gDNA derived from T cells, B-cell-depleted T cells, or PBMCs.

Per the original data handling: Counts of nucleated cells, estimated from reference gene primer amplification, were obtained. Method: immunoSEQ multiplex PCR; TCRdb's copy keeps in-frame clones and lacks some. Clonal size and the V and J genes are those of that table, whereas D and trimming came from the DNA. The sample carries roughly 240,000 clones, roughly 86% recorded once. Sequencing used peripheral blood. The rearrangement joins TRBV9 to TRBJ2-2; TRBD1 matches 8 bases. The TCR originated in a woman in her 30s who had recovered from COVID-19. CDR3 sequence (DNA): TGTGCCAGCAGCGGCGGACAGGGAGAATGGGAGCTGTTTTTT. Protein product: CASSGGQGEWELFF.